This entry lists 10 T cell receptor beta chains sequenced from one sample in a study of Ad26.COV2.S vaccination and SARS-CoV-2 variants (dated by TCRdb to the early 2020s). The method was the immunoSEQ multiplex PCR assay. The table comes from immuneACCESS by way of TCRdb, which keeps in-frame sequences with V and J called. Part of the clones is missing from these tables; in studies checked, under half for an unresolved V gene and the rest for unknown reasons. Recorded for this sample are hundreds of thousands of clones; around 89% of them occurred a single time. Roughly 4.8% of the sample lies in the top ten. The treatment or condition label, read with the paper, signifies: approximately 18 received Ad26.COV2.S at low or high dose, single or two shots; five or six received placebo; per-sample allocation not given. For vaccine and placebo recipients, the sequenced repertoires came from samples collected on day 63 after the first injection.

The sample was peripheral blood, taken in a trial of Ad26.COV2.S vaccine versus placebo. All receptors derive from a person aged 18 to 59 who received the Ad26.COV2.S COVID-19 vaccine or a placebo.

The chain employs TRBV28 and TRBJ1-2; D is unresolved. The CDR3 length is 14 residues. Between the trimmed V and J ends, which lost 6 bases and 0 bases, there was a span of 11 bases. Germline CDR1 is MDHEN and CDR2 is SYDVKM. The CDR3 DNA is TGTGCCAGCAGGGTCTCCGGGCCTAACTATGGCTACACCTTC. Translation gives CASRVSGPNYGYTF.

The CDR3 loop reads CASSPNFDAFF. CDR3 coding DNA: TGTGCCAGCAGCCCGAACTTCGATGCTTTCTTT. V gene TRBV6-6 combines with J gene TRBJ1-1; D not resolved. Germline V gene data show CDR1 as MNHNY and CDR2 as SVGAGI (reference sequence). V was cut by 6 bases and J by 11 bases, with 13 bases left in between. The CDR3 spans 11 residues.

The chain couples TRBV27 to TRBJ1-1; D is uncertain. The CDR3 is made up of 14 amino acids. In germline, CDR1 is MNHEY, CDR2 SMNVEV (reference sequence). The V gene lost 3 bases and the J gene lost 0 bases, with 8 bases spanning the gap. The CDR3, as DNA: TGTGCCAGCAGTTTCTCCTGGGTGAACACTGAAGCTTTCTTT. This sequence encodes CASSFSWVNTEAFF.

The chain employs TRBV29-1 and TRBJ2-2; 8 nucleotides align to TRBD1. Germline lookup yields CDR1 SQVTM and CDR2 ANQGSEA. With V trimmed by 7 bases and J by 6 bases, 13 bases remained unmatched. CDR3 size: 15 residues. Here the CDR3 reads CSADGGQGGAGELFF. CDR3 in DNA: TGCAGCGCCGACGGCGGACAGGGCGGGGCCGGGGAGCTGTTTTTT.

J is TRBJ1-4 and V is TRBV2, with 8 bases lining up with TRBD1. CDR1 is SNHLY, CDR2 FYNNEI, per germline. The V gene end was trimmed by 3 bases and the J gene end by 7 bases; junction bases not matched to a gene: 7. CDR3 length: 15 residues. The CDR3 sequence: CASSEQTGVFEKLFF. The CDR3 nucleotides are TGTGCCAGCAGTGAGCAGACAGGGGTGTTTGAAAAACTGTTTTTT.

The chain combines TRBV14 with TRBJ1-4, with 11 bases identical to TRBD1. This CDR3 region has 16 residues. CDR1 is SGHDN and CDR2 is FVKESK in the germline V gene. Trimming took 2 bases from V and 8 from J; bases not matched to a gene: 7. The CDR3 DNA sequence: TGTGCCAGCAGCCAACAACCGGGACAGGGGGGCGAAAAACTGTTTTTT. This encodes CASSQQPGQGGEKLFF.

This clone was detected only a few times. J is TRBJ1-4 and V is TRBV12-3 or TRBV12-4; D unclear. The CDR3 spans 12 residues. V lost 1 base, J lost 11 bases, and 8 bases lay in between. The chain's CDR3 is CASSLERGKLFF. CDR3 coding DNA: TGTGCCAGCAGTTTAGAGCGGGGTAAACTGTTTTTT.

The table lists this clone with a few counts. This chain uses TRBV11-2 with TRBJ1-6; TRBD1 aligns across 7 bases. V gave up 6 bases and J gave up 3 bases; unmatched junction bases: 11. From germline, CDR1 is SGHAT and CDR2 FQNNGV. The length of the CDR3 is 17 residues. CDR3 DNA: TGTGCCAGCAGACTCAAGTATGGACAGGTCTATAATTCACCCCTCCACTTT. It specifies CASRLKYGQVYNSPLHF.

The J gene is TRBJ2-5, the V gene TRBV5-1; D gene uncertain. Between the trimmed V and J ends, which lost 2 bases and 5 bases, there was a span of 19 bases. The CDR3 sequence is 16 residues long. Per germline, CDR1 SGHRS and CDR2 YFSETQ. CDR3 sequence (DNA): TGCGCCAGCAGCTTTGAAGGGTTGCCCCCCGGTGAGACCCAGTACTTC. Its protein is CASSFEGLPPGETQYF.

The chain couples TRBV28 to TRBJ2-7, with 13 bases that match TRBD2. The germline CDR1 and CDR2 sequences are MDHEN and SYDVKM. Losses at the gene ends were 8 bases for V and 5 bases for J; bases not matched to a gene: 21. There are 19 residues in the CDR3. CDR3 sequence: CASSTPPGLAGSPQDEQYF. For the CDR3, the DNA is TGTGCCAGCTCGACCCCTCCGGGACTAGCGGGATCCCCCCAAGACGAGCAGTACTTC. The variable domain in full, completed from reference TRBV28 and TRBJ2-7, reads DVKVTQSSRYLVKRTGEKVFLECVQDMDHENMFWYRQDPGLGLRLIYFSYDVKMKEKGDIPEGYSVSREKKERFSLILESASTNQTSMYLCASSTPPGLAGSPQDEQYFGPGTRLTVT.